Shown below are 26 T cell receptor beta chains from a single sample sequenced in a study of blood T cells in healthy people across ages. With a J-beta primer mix and a sample-barcoded 5' primer, a second PCR ran roughly 7 to 11 cycles. TCRdb passed the 5' RACE reads through MiXCR, listing each CDR3 protein once. The sample lists 650,000 to 1,000,000 distinct CDR3 sequences, 35% to 40% occurring once. Source material: blood. These receptors were taken from a man between 18 and 29 years old in good health.

The chain links TRBV27 to TRBJ2-2; 8 bases line up with TRBD1. V was pared by 3 bases and J by 4 bases, with 4 bases of the junction left unmatched. The CDR3 has 15 residues. CDR1 and CDR2 (germline): MNHEY, SMNVEV (reference sequence). The CDR3 bases are TGTGCCAGCAGTTTCAGGGGGCCGGGCACCGGGGAGCTGTTTTTT. Translation gives CASSFRGPGTGELFF.

This clonotype was counted between two and nine times. V and J are TRBV27 and TRBJ2-7; possibly TRBD1 for D (6 bases). The CDR3 has 13 residues. Looked up from germline, CDR1 is MNHEY and CDR2 is SMNVEV (reference sequence). Trimming removed 8 bases from V and 1 base from J, with 12 bases in between. Here the CDR3 DNA reads TGTGCCAGCGGCCGGACAGAATCCTACGAGCAGTACTTC. It is translated as CASGRTESYEQYF.

In this sample, this clonotype turned up a few times. Here the CDR3 reads CASSADSRNQPQHF. In nucleotides, the CDR3 is TGTGCCAGCAGTGCGGACAGCAGAAATCAGCCCCAGCATTTT. The chain employs TRBV12-3 or TRBV12-4 and TRBJ1-5; TRBD1 might be the D (6 bases). The length of the CDR3 is 14 residues. V lost 5 bases, J lost 4 bases, and 12 bases lay in between.

This clonotype turned up a few times. The chain employs TRBV4-3 and TRBJ1-4; the D is unclear. Germline lookup yields CDR1 LGHNA and CDR2 YSLEER. CDR3 length: 16 amino acids. V was trimmed by 0 bases and J by 5 bases, leaving 13 bases between them. The CDR3 bases are TGCGCCAGCAGCCAAGATAGTGGGCAAGAGAATGAAAAACTGTTTTTT. Its translation: CASSQDSGQENEKLFF.

The chain uses TRBV5-1 and TRBJ2-5, with 7 bases lining up with TRBD2. The CDR3 extends over 15 amino acids. The V gene end was trimmed by 1 base and the J gene end by 4 bases; junction bases not matched to a gene: 7. Germline-derived CDR1 and CDR2 are SGHRS and YFSETQ. The CDR3 loop reads CASSLRGGGGETQYF. The CDR3 DNA sequence: TGCGCCAGCAGCTTGCGCGGGGGTGGAGGAGAGACCCAGTACTTC.

This clonotype was recorded many times. The J gene is TRBJ2-1, the V gene TRBV11-2; D gene unclear. The ends were cut back, 1 base at V and 1 base at J, with 8 bases in the middle. This CDR3 region has 15 residues. Germline CDR1 is SGHAT and CDR2 is FQNNGV. The CDR3 nucleotides are TGTGCCAGCAGCTTAGGGCAGAGGTCCTACAATGAGCAGTTCTTC. This encodes CASSLGQRSYNEQFF.

J is TRBJ1-1 and V is TRBV10-3; D unclear. Trimming cost V 3 bases and J 0 bases, with 8 bases left between them. The CDR3 is 14 residues long. Germline CDR1 and CDR2: ENHRY and SYGVKD. The CDR3 bases are TGTGCCATCAGTGAATTTCAGATGAACACTGAAGCTTTCTTT. Protein sequence: CAISEFQMNTEAFF.

V gene TRBV7-3 combines with J gene TRBJ2-5; D might be TRBD1 (5 bases). Germline-derived CDR1 and CDR2 are SGHTA and FQGTGA. This CDR3 comprises 14 residues. Trimming removed 5 bases from V and 1 base from J, with 11 bases in between. The CDR3 DNA is TGTGCCAGCAGCGTATCAGGGTTCCAAGAGACCCAGTACTTC. Translated, it gives CASSVSGFQETQYF.

The chain joins TRBV11-2 to TRBJ1-5; D call uncertain. Germline-derived CDR1 and CDR2 are SGHAT and FQNNGV. The ends were cut back, 3 bases at V and 4 bases at J, with 10 bases in the middle. This CDR3 has 14 amino acids. The CDR3: CASSFGGTNQPQHF. CDR3 nucleotides: TGTGCCAGCAGCTTTGGAGGAACGAATCAGCCCCAGCATTTT.

A note on this clonotype: An end of the junction does not agree with germline; a read error may underlie this. This CDR3 reads CAGSQYSPNQPQHF. For the CDR3, the DNA is TGTGCCGGCAGCCAATATTCGCCGAATCAGCCCCAGCATTTT. J is TRBJ1-5 and V is TRBV16; no definite D call. The CDR3 sequence is 14 residues long. CDR1 is KGHSY and CDR2 is FQNENV in the germline V gene. The variable domain in full, with the rest retrieved from reference TRBV16 and TRBJ1-5, is GEEVAQTPKHLVRGEGQKAKLYCAPIKGHSYVFWYQQVLKNEFKFLISFQNENVFDETGMPKERFSAKCLPNSPCSLEIQATKLEDSAVYFCAGSQYSPNQPQHFGDGTRLSIL.

J is TRBJ2-1 and V is TRBV7-2, with TRBD2 matching 7 bases. CDR1 SGHTA and CDR2 FQGNSA come from the germline V gene. Losses at the gene ends were 7 bases for V and 5 bases for J; bases not matched to a gene: 11. The CDR3 consists of 15 residues. In DNA, the CDR3 is TGTGCCAGCAACCGGGAGGCTCTCGGGGACAATGAGCAGTTCTTC. The encoded protein is CASNREALGDNEQFF.

This chain uses TRBV7-6 with TRBJ2-5; D remains unclear. The CDR3 spans 14 residues. V lost 3 bases to trimming and J lost 1 base, with 9 bases between them. Germline V gives CDR1 SGHVS, CDR2 FNYEAQ. Here the CDR3 DNA reads TGTGCCAGCAGCTTGGCAGAACCCCAAGAGACCCAGTACTTC. This translates into CASSLAEPQETQYF.

This clonotype was seen at least ten times. The rearrangement joins TRBV12-3 or TRBV12-4 to TRBJ2-5; D perhaps matches TRBD1 (5 bases). V was trimmed by 6 bases and J by 11 bases, leaving 22 bases between them. The CDR3 sequence is 14 residues long. The CDR3 sequence: CASRPDKIYNEQYF. CDR3 DNA sequence: TGTGCCAGCAGACCGGACAAGATCTACAATGAGCAGTACTTC.

In this sample, this clonotype turned up a few times. In DNA form, the CDR3 reads TGCGCCAGCAGCCAAGAATGGGGGAGGTATGGCTACACCTTC. Translated, it gives CASSQEWGRYGYTF. V is TRBV4-1 and J is TRBJ1-2; D perhaps matches TRBD1 (5 bases). The CDR3 spans 14 residues. The germline CDR1 and CDR2 sequences are MGHRA and YSYEKL. Between the trimmed V and J ends, which lost 0 bases and 5 bases, there was a span of 10 bases.

At least ten counts were recorded for this clonotype. The rearrangement links TRBV4-3 to TRBJ1-2, with 7 positions matching TRBD1. Trimming took 3 bases from V and 8 from J; bases not matched to a gene: 6. The CDR3 loop spans 13 amino acids. CDR1 is LGHNA and CDR2 is YSLEER in the germline V gene. CDR3 amino acids: CASSQKQGSGYTF. In nucleotides, the CDR3 is TGCGCCAGCAGCCAGAAACAGGGGTCGGGCTACACCTTC.

This clonotype was seen a handful of times. The CDR3 DNA reads TGCAGCCTGGGACACCACACTGAAGCTTTCTTT. This sequence encodes CSLGHHTEAFF. This chain links TRBV29-1 with TRBJ1-1, with D possibly TRBD1 on 6 matching bases. Germline-derived CDR1 and CDR2 are SQVTM and ANQGSEA. There are 11 residues in the CDR3. Trimming pared 8 bases from V and 3 bases from J, leaving 10 bases between. The variable domain in full, completed from reference TRBV29-1 and TRBJ1-1, reads SAVISQKPSRDICQRGTSLTIQCQVDSQVTMMFWYRQQPGQSLTLIATANQGSEATYESGFVIDKFPISRPNLTFSTLTVSNMSPEDSSIYLCSLGHHTEAFFGQGTRLTVV.

This clonotype has more than one count but fewer than ten. The chain combines TRBV20-1 with TRBJ2-1; no clear D. The CDR3 totals 12 residues. Trimming removed 1 base from V and 10 bases from J, with 11 bases in between. The germline gives CDR1 DFQATT, CDR2 SNEGSKA (reference sequence). The CDR3: CSARAELKEQFF. The CDR3 nucleotides are TGCAGTGCTAGAGCGGAACTGAAGGAGCAGTTCTTC.

This sequence joins TRBV12-3 or TRBV12-4 and TRBJ2-5; no clear D. CDR3 length: 12 amino acids. Trimming took off 5 bases at V and 11 bases at J, with 15 bases between the two ends. The CDR3 coding sequence is TGTGCCAGCAGTCACAGTAGCAATGAGCAGTACTTC. The encoded protein is CASSHSSNEQYF.

As concerns this clonotype: A much larger clone differs by one base, so this may be a read error. The rearrangement uses TRBV29-1 and TRBJ2-1, with D uncertain. From germline, CDR1 is SQVTM and CDR2 ANQGSEA. CDR3 length: 13 residues. Trimming stripped 0 bases from V and 5 bases from J, with 8 bases between. The CDR3 region is CSVEDPWNNEQFF. The CDR3 DNA reads TGCAGCGTTGAAGATCCTTGGAACAATGAGCAGTTCTTC.

The rearrangement links TRBV7-2 to TRBJ2-5; TRBD2 might be the D (6 bases). V lost 1 base, J lost 11 bases, and 14 bases lay in between. The CDR3 has 13 amino acids. Germline assignment: CDR1 SGHTA and CDR2 FQGNSA. The CDR3 reads CASSLGSAGGQYF. DNA of the CDR3: TGTGCCAGCAGCTTAGGGTCCGCCGGGGGTCAGTACTTC.

This chain links TRBV7-9 with TRBJ2-5, with 7 positions matching TRBD1. This CDR3 comprises 15 residues. V was pared by 4 bases and J by 1 base, with 6 bases of the junction left unmatched. CDR1 is SEHNR, CDR2 FQNEAQ, per germline (reference sequence). The CDR3 sequence is CASSSLRQGQETQYF. The CDR3 DNA is TGTGCCAGCAGCTCCCTAAGACAGGGCCAAGAGACCCAGTACTTC. The entire variable domain, with the rest obtained from reference TRBV7-9 and TRBJ2-5, is as follows: DTGVSQNPRHKITKRGQNVTFRCDPISEHNRLYWYRQTLGQGPEFLTYFQNEAQLEKSRLLSDRFSAERPKGSFSTLEIQRTEQGDSAMYLCASSSLRQGQETQYFGPGTRLLVL.

This clonotype was seen at least ten times. The rearrangement joins TRBV9 to TRBJ2-1; D remains unclear. V was cut by 0 bases and J by 8 bases, with 3 bases left in between. This CDR3 spans 11 amino acids. Germline assignment: CDR1 SGDLS and CDR2 YYNGEE. In nucleotides, the CDR3 is TGTGCCAGCAGCGTAGCTGATGAGCAGTTCTTC. Encoded protein: CASSVADEQFF.

The CDR3 region is CSASGTGGFPYSTDTQYF. CDR3 DNA sequence: TGCAGTGCTAGCGGGACAGGGGGTTTCCCTTATAGCACAGATACGCAGTATTTT. The chain employs TRBV20-1 and TRBJ2-3; 11 positions agree with TRBD1. Germline lookup yields CDR1 DFQATT and CDR2 SNEGSKA (reference sequence). Trimming cost V 3 bases and J 0 bases; bases outside gene matches: 11. The CDR3 covers 18 residues.

This clonotype has at least ten counts. V gene TRBV7-2 combines with J gene TRBJ2-3, with D maybe TRBD1 (6 bases). Trimming removed 5 bases from V and 6 bases from J, with 12 bases in between. Per the germline V gene, CDR1 is SGHTA and CDR2 is FQGNSA. The CDR3 has 13 amino acids. CDR3 in amino acids: CASSLTGSDTQYF. In DNA form, the CDR3 reads TGTGCCAGCAGCCTAACAGGGTCGGATACGCAGTATTTT.

This clonotype was detected a few times. The chain carries TRBV12-3 or TRBV12-4 and TRBJ2-3; TRBD1 matches 7 bases. The CDR3 runs 16 residues. The V segment lost 6 bases and the J segment 5 bases; nucleotides outside the gene matches: 14. The CDR3 sequence: CASSAGRGGLGDTQYF. The CDR3 nucleotides are TGTGCCAGCAGCGCCGGCCGAGGGGGCTTGGGAGATACGCAGTATTTT.

This chain links TRBV6-6 with TRBJ2-1, with TRBD1 matching 8 bases. Germline V CDR1 and CDR2: MNHNY, SVGAGI (reference sequence). The CDR3 contains 15 residues. After removal of 5 bases from V and 3 bases from J, the junction contained 6 bases not matched to a gene. The CDR3 DNA is TGTGCCAGCAGTGCGCAGGGGGCTAACTACAATGAGCAGTTCTTC. It specifies CASSAQGANYNEQFF.